The 20 T cell receptor beta chains given below trace back to one sample, sequenced in a study of blood T cell repertoires in COVID-19. The repertoire was sequenced with immunoSEQ multiplex PCR; TCRdb's copy has only in-frame clones and lacks some. The sample includes about 140,000 clones, about four fifths of them seen just once. The sample comprised PBMCs or T cells enriched from blood (not recorded which). The receptors originated from a woman aged 18-29 years who had been exposed to COVID-19.

This sequence joins TRBV11-2 and TRBJ1-1, with D uncertain. CDR1 is SGHAT, CDR2 FQNNGV, per germline. The CDR3 is 14 residues long. The V gene lost 3 bases and the J gene lost 5 bases, with 13 bases spanning the gap. The CDR3 DNA reads as TGTGCCAGCAGCTTGGTCTCGAGGCAAACTGAAGCTTTCTTT. Residues: CASSLVSRQTEAFF.

The V and J genes are TRBV5-6 and TRBJ2-3; tentatively, D is TRBD2 (5 bases). The germline CDR1 and CDR2 sequences are SGHDT and YYEEEE. This CDR3 spans 13 amino acids. V was clipped by 0 bases and J by 3 bases, with 5 bases between them. DNA of the CDR3: TGTGCCAGCAGCTTGGCGGGAACAGATACGCAGTATTTT. This sequence encodes CASSLAGTDTQYF.

The chain combines TRBV2 with TRBJ2-4, with 16 bases that match TRBD2. Germline CDR1 SNHLY, CDR2 FYNNEI. V was pared by 6 bases and J by 2 bases, with 4 bases of the junction left unmatched. There are 17 residues in the CDR3. CDR3 coding DNA: TGTGCCAGCAGCGCGGGACTAGCGGGAGGGTCCAAAAACATTCAGTACTTC. Its translation is CASSAGLAGGSKNIQYF.

This clone has more than one count but fewer than ten. V is TRBV6-5 and J is TRBJ2-1; 7 positions match TRBD2. V shed 8 bases and J 10 bases; nucleotides not matched to a gene: 14. The V gene's germline CDR1 is MNHEY and CDR2 SVGAGI. The CDR3 is 14 amino acids. The CDR3 sequence: CASFGRRPGGEQFF. The CDR3 nucleotides read TGTGCCAGCTTCGGGAGGAGGCCCGGAGGCGAGCAGTTCTTC.

This sequence joins TRBV19 and TRBJ2-7; D not certain. The CDR3 has 13 residues. V lost 5 bases and J lost 4, with 12 bases in between. Germline lookup yields CDR1 LNHDA and CDR2 SQIVND (reference sequence). The CDR3 loop is CASSPPSRYEQYF. The DNA of the CDR3 is TGTGCCAGTAGTCCCCCGTCCCGGTACGAGCAGTACTTC.

This chain uses TRBV6-4 with TRBJ2-3; D perhaps matches TRBD2 (5 bases). Trimming left V 3 bases short and J 0 bases short, with 7 bases between. The CDR3 runs 14 residues. CDR1 and CDR2 from the germline V gene are MRHNA and SNTAGT. The CDR3 reads CASSERGSTDTQYF. CDR3 DNA sequence: TGTGCCAGCAGTGAACGCGGGAGCACAGATACGCAGTATTTT.

This chain links TRBV19 with TRBJ1-5; D not certain. V lost 5 bases, J lost 3 bases, and 5 bases lay in between. CDR1 is LNHDA, CDR2 SQIVND, per germline (reference sequence). This CDR3 region has 12 residues. For the CDR3, the DNA is TGTGCCAGTAGTGAACACAATCAGCCCCAGCATTTT. Residues: CASSEHNQPQHF.

The chain joins TRBV5-6 to TRBJ1-6; no clear D gene. The CDR3 contains 15 residues. Between the trimmed V and J ends, which lost 0 bases and 8 bases, there was a span of 12 bases. Germline V gene data show CDR1 as SGHDT and CDR2 as YYEEEE. The CDR3 DNA reads as TGTGCCAGCAGCTTGGATCCGGGAGCGGATTCACCCCTCCACTTT. Its protein is CASSLDPGADSPLHF.

This chain links TRBV10-3 with TRBJ1-2; D is perhaps TRBD1 (6 bases). CDR1 and CDR2 (germline): ENHRY, SYGVKD. The CDR3 totals 15 residues. The V end lost 0 bases, the J end lost 6 bases, and 14 bases lay between the germline ends. The CDR3 is CAISESTGGGHGYTF. CDR3 DNA sequence: TGTGCCATCAGTGAGTCGACAGGCGGGGGCCATGGCTACACCTTC.

The V and J genes are TRBV19 and TRBJ1-3; D is possibly TRBD1 (5 bases). The CDR3 consists of 16 residues. In germline, CDR1 is LNHDA, CDR2 SQIVND (reference sequence). Trimming removed 3 bases at V and 0 bases at J, with 12 bases between. The CDR3 here is CASSIQGGYSGNTIYF. In DNA form, the CDR3 reads TGTGCCAGTAGTATCCAGGGCGGATACTCTGGAAACACCATATATTTT.

This chain connects TRBV24-1 to TRBJ2-1, with 13 positions matching TRBD2. This CDR3 contains 16 residues. The J segment lost 8 bases and the V segment lost 3 bases, leaving 6 bases of the junction unmatched. Germline lookup yields CDR1 KGHDR and CDR2 SFDVKD. The CDR3 here is CATSDRTSGSGYEQFF. CDR3 in DNA: TGTGCCACCAGTGATCGGACTAGCGGGAGCGGTTATGAGCAGTTCTTC.

The rearrangement uses TRBV19 and TRBJ1-2, with 12 positions matching TRBD1. The CDR3 totals 16 residues. Per germline, CDR1 LNHDA and CDR2 SQIVND (reference sequence). The V gene end was trimmed by 1 base and the J gene end by 7 bases; junction bases not matched to a gene: 7. CDR3 sequence reads: CASSIGTGQGAVGYTF. The DNA of the CDR3 is TGTGCCAGTAGTATAGGTACGGGACAGGGGGCTGTTGGCTACACCTTC.

The chain joins TRBV18 to TRBJ2-5; 7 bases are a match to TRBD1. The CDR3 is 14 residues long. The trim removed 8 bases at V and 4 bases at J, leaving 10 bases unmatched. Germline V gives CDR1 KGHSH, CDR2 LQKENI. CDR3 coding DNA: TGTGCCAGCACACTACAGGGGTTGGGAGAGACCCAGTACTTC. It codes for CASTLQGLGETQYF.

The J gene is TRBJ2-4, the V gene TRBV19; TRBD1 is a possible D gene (5 bases). This CDR3 has 18 amino acids. Germline V gives CDR1 LNHDA, CDR2 SQIVND (reference sequence). V lost 5 bases and J 0 bases, leaving 20 bases between the germline ends. The CDR3 region has the DNA TGTGCCAGTAGTTCAGGGTTTTGGATGCAACTAGCCAAAAACATTCAGTACTTC. As protein: CASSSGFWMQLAKNIQYF.

V and J are TRBV5-4 and TRBJ2-7; weak D call: TRBD2 (6 bases). CDR1 SGHNT and CDR2 YYREEE come from the germline V gene (reference sequence). Trimming took off 4 bases at V and 3 bases at J, with 11 bases between the two ends. The CDR3 is made up of 13 amino acids. CDR3 in DNA: TGTGCCAGCAGCGGCGGGAATAGCTACGAGCAGTACTTC. Protein: CASSGGNSYEQYF. Using reference TRBV5-4 and TRBJ2-7 for the parts outside the CDR3, the full variable domain is ETGVTQSPTHLIKTRGQQVTLRCSSQSGHNTVSWYQQALGQGPQFIFQYYREEENGRGNFPPRFSGLQFPNYSSELNVNALELDDSALYLCASSGGNSYEQYFGPGTRLTVT.

This clone has just one count. The chain has TRBV27 and TRBJ1-1, with D possibly being TRBD1 (5 bases). The CDR3 is made up of 15 amino acids. CDR1 MNHEY and CDR2 SMNVEV come from the germline V gene (reference sequence). Trimming took 3 bases from V and 5 from J, leaving 16 bases between them. The CDR3 nucleotides read TGTGCCAGCAGTTTCGGGGGAATGAGGAGAACTGAAGCTTTCTTT. It specifies CASSFGGMRRTEAFF.

The rearrangement joins TRBV19 to TRBJ2-7, with 8 nucleotides matching TRBD2. This CDR3 has 16 amino acids. J gave up 0 bases and V 5 bases, and 9 bases lay outside the gene matches. CDR1 is LNHDA, CDR2 SQIVND, per germline (reference sequence). The CDR3 DNA sequence: TGTGCCAGTAGTTTAGGGGGGAGCGGGGGCTCCTACGAGCAGTACTTC. Protein: CASSLGGSGGSYEQYF.

The CDR3 DNA follows: TGTGCCAGCAGTCCGGGACTAGCGGGAGGCGGGGAGACCCAGTACTTC. Protein sequence: CASSPGLAGGGETQYF. The rearrangement uses TRBV27 and TRBJ2-5; 15 bases are a match to TRBD2. The CDR3 consists of 16 residues. Germline CDR1 reads MNHEY; CDR2 reads SMNVEV (reference sequence). Trimming took 5 bases from V and 5 from J; bases not matched to a gene: 6.

The genes are TRBV2 and TRBJ2-7; 7 bases line up with TRBD1. This CDR3 is built from 15 residues. V shed 8 bases and J 3 bases; nucleotides not matched to a gene: 13. Looked up from germline, CDR1 is SNHLY and CDR2 is FYNNEI. The CDR3 region is CASAKERGQVYEQYF. The CDR3 region has the DNA TGTGCCAGCGCCAAGGAAAGAGGACAGGTCTACGAGCAGTACTTC.

This clone came up once. This chain links TRBV5-1 with TRBJ2-1, with a possible D match to TRBD2 (7 bases). Germline assignment: CDR1 SGHRS and CDR2 YFSETQ. This CDR3 contains 17 residues. The germline V and J ends were trimmed by 4 bases and 3 bases, with 20 bases remaining between them. The DNA for the CDR3 is TGCGCCAGCAGCCCCCGACAGGAGCGGGGAATCTACAATGAGCAGTTCTTC. This encodes CASSPRQERGIYNEQFF. Full variable domain (remainder filled in from reference TRBV5-1 and TRBJ2-1): KAGVTQTPRYLIKTRGQQVTLSCSPISGHRSVSWYQQTPGQGLQFLFEYFSETQRNKGNFPGRFSGRQFSNSRSEMNVSTLELGDSALYLCASSPRQERGIYNEQFFGPGTRLTVL.